The next 29 T cell receptor beta chains were all read from a single sample in a study of CXCR3-negative and CXCR3-positive naive CD8 T cells. In preparing the TRB cDNA libraries, 5' RACE with UMI labels was used. TCRdb reprocessed the 5' RACE reads; each CDR3 protein has one entry and no DNA is given. The table for this sample gives approximately 38,000 distinct CDR3 sequences. Sequenced: memory CD8+ T cells from blood. Receptor source: a human donor in good health. Some clones in this sample may be carry-over from other donors' samples.

This chain links TRBV4-3 with TRBJ2-1; TCRdb selects TRBD1, and the lack of DNA leaves this call unchecked. Germline CDR1 reads LGHNA; CDR2 reads YSLEER. The CDR3 consists of 16 residues. CDR3 sequence reads: CASSQDSQGGWNEQFF.

The chain links TRBV25-1 to TRBJ2-2; there is no DNA to check the TCRdb D call of TRBD1. Germline CDR1 MGHDK, CDR2 SYGVNS. The CDR3 has 11 residues. CDR3 sequence: CAGGLAGELFF. Together with reference TRBV25-1 and TRBJ2-2, the CDR3 gives the full variable domain: EADIYQTPRYLVIGTGKKITLECSQTMGHDKMYWYQQDPGMELHLIHYSYGVNSTEKGDLSSESTVSRIRTEHFPLTLESARPSHTSQYLCAGGLAGELFFGEGSRLTVL.

V usage is TRBV6-2 or TRBV6-3 and J usage is TRBJ2-5; the TCRdb call, TRBD1, lacks DNA for checking. The germline gives CDR1 MNHEY, CDR2 SVGEGT. The CDR3 is made up of 16 amino acids. CDR3 protein: CASSDRPGQGQETQYF.

CDR3 in amino acids: CASSFYNEQFF. The gene calls are TRBV12-3 or TRBV12-4 and TRBJ2-1. The CDR3 totals 11 residues.

This sequence joins TRBV6-2 or TRBV6-3 and TRBJ2-3. Germline lookup yields CDR1 MNHEY and CDR2 SVGEGT. This CDR3 region has 21 residues. The CDR3 loop reads CASSYSISLLAGSRRTDTQYF.

The chain links TRBV7-9 to TRBJ1-2. CDR3 size: 13 residues. Germline values: CDR1 SEHNR, CDR2 FQNEAQ (reference sequence). The CDR3 is CASSLEELYGYTF. The full variable domain, with the rest looked up from reference TRBV7-9 and TRBJ1-2, is DTGVSQNPRHKITKRGQNVTFRCDPISEHNRLYWYRQTLGQGPEFLTYFQNEAQLEKSRLLSDRFSAERPKGSFSTLEIQRTEQGDSAMYLCASSLEELYGYTFGSGTRLTVV.

The chain is built from TRBV11-1 and TRBJ1-1; as DNA is missing, the TRBD1 call by TCRdb cannot be tested. Germline CDR1 and CDR2: SGHAT and FQDESV (reference sequence). The CDR3 is 13 amino acids. The CDR3 region is CASSWGTANEAFF.

V usage is TRBV11-2 and J usage is TRBJ2-3; TCRdb picks TRBD2, but there is no DNA to check that call. The CDR3 sequence is 15 residues long. Germline V gene sequence: CDR1 SGHAT, CDR2 FQNNGV. The CDR3 sequence is CASSSGRRSTDTQYF.

The rearrangement uses TRBV6-4 and TRBJ1-1; TCRdb picks TRBD1, but there is no DNA to check that call. The CDR3 sequence is 14 residues long. The germline CDR1 and CDR2 sequences are MRHNA and SNTAGT. The CDR3 loop reads CASSDEGHPGKAFF.

The V gene is TRBV29-1, the J gene TRBJ1-2; the D call of TRBD1 rests on TCRdb alone, since no DNA is present to check it. The CDR3 is 16 amino acids. Germline CDR1 and CDR2: SQVTM and ANQGSEA. The CDR3 sequence: CSVPFGRAGGFGGYTF. The variable domain in full, with the rest retrieved from reference TRBV29-1 and TRBJ1-2, is SAVISQKPSRDICQRGTSLTIQCQVDSQVTMMFWYRQQPGQSLTLIATANQGSEATYESGFVIDKFPISRPNLTFSTLTVSNMSPEDSSIYLCSVPFGRAGGFGGYTFGSGTRLTVV.

The chain employs TRBV28 and TRBJ2-1; TCRdb outputs TRBD1, but without DNA this stays unchecked. Germline CDR1 MDHEN, CDR2 SYDVKM. There are 12 residues in the CDR3. This CDR3 is CAILDRGNEQFF. Full variable domain (missing parts from reference TRBV28 and TRBJ2-1): DVKVTQSSRYLVKRTGEKVFLECVQDMDHENMFWYRQDPGLGLRLIYFSYDVKMKEKGDIPEGYSVSREKKERFSLILESASTNQTSMYLCAILDRGNEQFFGPGTRLTVL.

The V and J genes are TRBV6-4 and TRBJ2-3; TCRdb proposes TRBD2, but this gene call is untestable without DNA. The CDR3 runs 15 residues. Per the germline V gene, CDR1 is MRHNA and CDR2 is SNTAGT. CDR3 protein: CASSDSNSATDTQYF.

The rearrangement links TRBV7-7 to TRBJ2-3; the D call of TRBD2 rests on TCRdb alone, since no DNA is present to check it. Germline V gene lookup returns CDR1 SSHAT and CDR2 FNYEAQ (reference sequence). The CDR3 consists of 18 residues. The CDR3: CASSLLAGGLESTDTQYF.

CDR3 sequence: CASSLTGGEGNYGYTF. The rearrangement joins TRBV7-3 to TRBJ1-2; the TCRdb D gene call, TRBD1, has no DNA to confirm it. The CDR3 extends over 16 amino acids. Germline values: CDR1 SGHTA, CDR2 FQGTGA.

This chain uses TRBV6-2 or TRBV6-3 with TRBJ2-7; TCRdb designates TRBD1, a call that cannot be tested without DNA. Per germline, CDR1 MNHEY and CDR2 SVGEGT. This CDR3 has 13 residues. The CDR3 sequence: CASSYPGTYEQYF.

This chain joins TRBV5-1 and TRBJ2-7; the D gene TCRdb calls, TRBD1, cannot be checked with no DNA. The CDR3 totals 14 residues. Germline CDR1 and CDR2: SGHRS and YFSETQ. This chain's CDR3 is CASSLVGTAYEQYF.

The J gene is TRBJ2-1, the V gene TRBV7-9. The CDR3 sequence is 14 residues long. The germline gives CDR1 SEHNR, CDR2 FQNEAQ (reference sequence). This chain's CDR3 is CASTGLDALNEQFF.

J is TRBJ2-7 and V is TRBV29-1. Germline V gene data show CDR1 as SQVTM and CDR2 as ANQGSEA. This CDR3 contains 12 residues. The CDR3 region is CSVQGTSYEQYF.

The chain is built from TRBV20-1 and TRBJ1-5; the TRBD1 assignment by TCRdb is unverifiable without DNA. Germline V gives CDR1 DFQATT, CDR2 SNEGSKA (reference sequence). This CDR3 is 17 amino acids long. The CDR3 sequence: CSARVARTGRLNQPQHF.

V and J are TRBV27 and TRBJ2-6. Germline loops: CDR1 MNHEY, CDR2 SMNVEV (reference sequence). CDR3 length equals 16 residues. The CDR3 region is CASSLSGLSGANVLTF.

The chain carries TRBV29-1 and TRBJ1-1; TCRdb names TRBD1, which stays unverified in the absence of DNA. This CDR3 is 16 amino acids long. Looked up from germline, CDR1 is SQVTM and CDR2 is ANQGSEA. CDR3 sequence: CSVVMGRRVDGTEAFF.

V usage is TRBV2 and J usage is TRBJ2-3; no DNA is available, so the TRBD1 call from TCRdb remains unchecked. Germline values: CDR1 SNHLY, CDR2 FYNNEI. The CDR3 contains 14 residues. CDR3 amino acids: CASTGGGSTDTQYF.

This rearrangement joins TRBV28 to TRBJ2-7. CDR1 is MDHEN, CDR2 SYDVKM, per germline. This CDR3 has 12 amino acids. CDR3 amino acids: CASGRTSPEQYF.

The chain is built from TRBV29-1 and TRBJ2-1; TCRdb returns TRBD2, unconfirmable since there is no DNA. The germline V gene has CDR1 SQVTM and CDR2 ANQGSEA. This CDR3 contains 15 residues. This CDR3 reads CSVEDGLADYNEQFF.

J is TRBJ2-7 and V is TRBV7-6. Germline V gene data show CDR1 as SGHVS and CDR2 as FNYEAQ. This CDR3 has 14 residues. The CDR3 loop is CASSFSGRPYEQYF. Together with reference TRBV7-6 and TRBJ2-7, the CDR3 gives the full variable domain: GAGVSQSPRYKVTKRGQDVALRCDPISGHVSLYWYRQALGQGPEFLTYFNYEAQQDKSGLPNDRFSAERPEGSISTLTIQRTEQRDSAMYRCASSFSGRPYEQYFGPGTRLTVT.

The rearrangement links TRBV5-1 to TRBJ2-7. The CDR3 runs 13 residues. The germline V gene encodes CDR1 SGHRS and CDR2 YFSETQ. This chain's CDR3 is CASSLVVGYEQYF.

The rearrangement links TRBV9 to TRBJ2-5; the TCRdb D gene call, TRBD2, has no DNA to confirm it. Germline CDR1 reads SGDLS; CDR2 reads YYNGEE. This CDR3 contains 13 residues. The CDR3 loop reads CASSSSGKETQYF.

According to its frequency, this clonotype is medium-sized (0.01 to 0.1%). This chain connects TRBV6-2 or TRBV6-3 to TRBJ2-1. Germline V gives CDR1 MNHEY, CDR2 SVGEGT. The CDR3 totals 14 residues. CDR3 in amino acids: CASSYESELQEQFF.

The V and J genes are TRBV20-1 and TRBJ2-7; TCRdb names TRBD2, which stays unverified in the absence of DNA. In germline, CDR1 is DFQATT, CDR2 SNEGSKA (reference sequence). The CDR3 is made up of 14 amino acids. The CDR3 sequence: CSAISGEHFYEQYF.